The clone carrying this T cell receptor beta chain came up a few times. Its specificity is not known. This record comes from a study of response to subunit inactivated influenza vaccine. Study results and caveats: Researchers suggested that each seasonal influenza vaccination recruits few new T cells.

Germline CDR1 reads LGHDT; CDR2 reads YNNKEL (reference sequence). The CDR3 totals 13 residues. Trimming cost V 0 bases and J 8 bases, with 7 bases left between them. TCRdb reprocessed the RT-PCR reads via MiXCR and lists one record per CDR3 protein. The sample yields roughly 500,000 distinct CDR3 sequences, about 15% seen once. The clonotype originates from a man between 45 and 75 years old who received an inactivated influenza vaccine. Sequenced material: CD4+ T cells sorted from PBMCs, taken roughly 24 months after vaccination. This chain links TRBV3-1 with TRBJ1-4; no clear D gene. The CDR3 here is CASSQDPGEKLFF. Written as DNA, the CDR3 is TGTGCCAGCAGCCAAGATCCGGGGGAAAAACTGTTTTTT.